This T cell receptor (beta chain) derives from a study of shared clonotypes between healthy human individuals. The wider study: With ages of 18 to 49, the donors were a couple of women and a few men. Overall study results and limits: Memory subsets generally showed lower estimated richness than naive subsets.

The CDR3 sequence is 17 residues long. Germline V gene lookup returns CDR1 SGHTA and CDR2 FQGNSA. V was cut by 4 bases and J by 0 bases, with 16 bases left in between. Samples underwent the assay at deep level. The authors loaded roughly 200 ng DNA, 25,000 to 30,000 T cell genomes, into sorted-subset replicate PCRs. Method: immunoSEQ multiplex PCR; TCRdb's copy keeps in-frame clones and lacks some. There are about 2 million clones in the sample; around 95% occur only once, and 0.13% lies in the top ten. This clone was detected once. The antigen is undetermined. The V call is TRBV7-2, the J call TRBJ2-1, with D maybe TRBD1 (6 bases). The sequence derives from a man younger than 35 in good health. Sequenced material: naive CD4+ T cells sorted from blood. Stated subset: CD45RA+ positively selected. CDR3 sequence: CASSSTPGTYSYNEQFF. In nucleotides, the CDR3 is TGTGCCAGCAGCTCCACCCCCGGGACATACTCCTACAATGAGCAGTTCTTC.